These T cell receptor beta chains were read from a single sample in a study of T cells in Graves' hyperthyroidism and ophthalmopathy. TCRdb analysed the multiplex PCR reads with MiXCR anew, one entry per CDR3 protein. Of roughly 290,000 distinct CDR3 sequences detected, approximately 15% appear once; the ten largest clones hold about 50%. What was sequenced was blood. Every receptor here comes from a woman in her sixties or seventies with Graves' ophthalmopathy. The CDR3 runs from the conserved cysteine through the conserved F or W. A D gene is named only where the DNA matches it firmly. Expanded clones are given a class, and other clones once, few, many or no size at all.

v_call	d_call	clone_size	j_call	cdr3_nt	cdr3_aa
TRBV9	NA	many	TRBJ2-5	TGTGCCAGCAGCGTAGGAACCGTCGAAGAGACCCAGTACTTC	CASSVGTVEETQYF
TRBV6-6	NA	many	TRBJ2-7	TGTGCCAGCAGTTACCTCAGCGGCGTCTCCTACGAGCAGTACTTC	CASSYLSGVSYEQYF
TRBV5-4	TRBD1	NA	TRBJ1-2	TGTGCCAGCAGAGAACGGACAGGGGATAGGGGCTACACCTTC	CASRERTGDRGYTF
TRBV20-1	NA	few	TRBJ1-1	TGCAGTGCTAGAGATCAGGGCGGGATCACTGAAGCTTTCTTT	CSARDQGGITEAFF
TRBV10-2	NA	few	TRBJ2-1	TGCGCCAGCAGTGAGTCCACTTTCCACAATGAGCAGTTCTTC	CASSESTFHNEQFF
TRBV12-3/TRBV12-4	NA	many	TRBJ2-7	TGTGCCAGCAGCCTACTGGGGGCAGGGAGCTCCTACGAGCAGTACTTC	CASSLLGAGSSYEQYF
TRBV3-1	NA	NA	TRBJ2-2	TGTGCCAGCAGCCTCGGGACTCAGGGGGCCGGGGAGCTGTTTTTT	CASSLGTQGAGELFF
TRBV30	TRBD2	few	TRBJ2-1	TGTGCCTGGGGGACTAACTCCTACAATGAGCAGTTCTTC	CAWGTNSYNEQFF
TRBV10-3	TRBD2	many	TRBJ2-1	TGTGCCATCCTGGGAGCGGGAGGGGCCTACAATGAGCAGTTCTTC	CAILGAGGAYNEQFF
TRBV29-1	NA	few	TRBJ2-1	TGCGGGGGGGGGCAGGTGTCCTACAATGAGCAGTTCTTC	CGGGQVSYNEQFF
TRBV11-1	TRBD1	many	TRBJ1-2	TGTGCCAGCAGCCCCACGGGACAGGGCCACGTCGGCTATGGCTACACCTTC	CASSPTGQGHVGYGYTF
TRBV20-1	NA	few	TRBJ2-5	TGCAGTGCTAGAGGGACCCACAGGGAGACCCAGTACTTC	CSARGTHRETQYF
TRBV20-1	NA	many	TRBJ2-5	TGCAGTGCTAGAGGCCTGATACTTCAAGAGACCCAGTACTTC	CSARGLILQETQYF
TRBV28	TRBD1	many	TRBJ2-7	TGTGCCAGCAGGCCAGGGGGCTCGAGTCGGGAGCAGTACTTC	CASRPGGSSREQYF
TRBV4-2	NA	NA	TRBJ2-5	TGTGCCAGCAGCCAAGATGGAGGCAGCGGAGAGACCCAGTACTTC	CASSQDGGSGETQYF
TRBV18	NA	few	TRBJ1-2	TGTGCCAGCTCACGGGACTTTTCTTATGGGGACGGCTACACCTTC	CASSRDFSYGDGYTF
TRBV7-9	NA	many	TRBJ1-1	TGTGCCAGCAGCTTAGGTACTGAAGCTTTCTTT	CASSLGTEAFF
TRBV20-1	TRBD1	many	TRBJ1-1	TGCAGTGTCCAACCGACAGGGCGAGGATGGGCTTTCTTT	CSVQPTGRGWAFF